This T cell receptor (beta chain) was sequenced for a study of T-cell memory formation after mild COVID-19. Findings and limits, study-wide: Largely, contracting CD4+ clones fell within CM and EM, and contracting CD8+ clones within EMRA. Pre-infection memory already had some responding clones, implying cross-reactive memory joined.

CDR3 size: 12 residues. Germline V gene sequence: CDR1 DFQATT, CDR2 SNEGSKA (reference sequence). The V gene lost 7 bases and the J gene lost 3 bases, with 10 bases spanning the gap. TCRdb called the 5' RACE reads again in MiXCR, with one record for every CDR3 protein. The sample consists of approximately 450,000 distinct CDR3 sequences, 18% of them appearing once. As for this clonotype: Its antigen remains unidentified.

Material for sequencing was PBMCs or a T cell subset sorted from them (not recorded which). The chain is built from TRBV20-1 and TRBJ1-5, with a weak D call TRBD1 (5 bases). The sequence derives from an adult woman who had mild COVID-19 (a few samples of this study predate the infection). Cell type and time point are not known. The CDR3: CSGDRPNQPQHF. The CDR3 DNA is TGCAGTGGAGACAGACCCAATCAGCCCCAGCATTTT.